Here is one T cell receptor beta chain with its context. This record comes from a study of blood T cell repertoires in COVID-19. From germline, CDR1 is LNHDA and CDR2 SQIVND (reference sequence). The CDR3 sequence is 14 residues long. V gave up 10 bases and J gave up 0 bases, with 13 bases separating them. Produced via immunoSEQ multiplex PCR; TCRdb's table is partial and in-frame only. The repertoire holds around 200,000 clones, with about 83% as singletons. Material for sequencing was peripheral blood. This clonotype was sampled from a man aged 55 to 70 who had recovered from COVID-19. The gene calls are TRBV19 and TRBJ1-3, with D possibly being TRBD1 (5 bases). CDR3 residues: CATTVGGSGNTIYF. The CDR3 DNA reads TGTGCCACCACGGTGGGGGGCTCTGGAAACACCATATATTTT.